These 25 T cell receptor beta chains came from one sample sequenced in a study of shared clonotypes between healthy human individuals. Sequenced by immunoSEQ multiplex PCR; TCRdb stores in-frame clones only, minus some. The sample has over 400,000 clones, over 70% seen once. Sequences were obtained from PBMCs. The receptors were gathered from a woman between 40 and 50 years old in good health. Some clones in this sample may be carry-over from other donors' samples.

This clone was found a few times. The chain employs TRBV5-1 and TRBJ1-4, with TRBD1 matching over 8 bases. J lost 7 bases, V lost 0 bases, and 2 bases had no gene match. CDR1 and CDR2 (germline): SGHRS, YFSETQ. This CDR3 comprises 14 residues. The CDR3 DNA follows: TGCGCCAGCAGCTTGGGGACAGGGCGTGAAAAACTGTTTTTT. This translates into CASSLGTGREKLFF. The variable domain in full, completed from reference TRBV5-1 and TRBJ1-4, reads KAGVTQTPRYLIKTRGQQVTLSCSPISGHRSVSWYQQTPGQGLQFLFEYFSETQRNKGNFPGRFSGRQFSNSRSEMNVSTLELGDSALYLCASSLGTGREKLFFGSGTQLSVL.

CDR3 in amino acids: CASSWGPAGEQFF. Written as DNA, the CDR3 is TGTGCCAGCAGCTGGGGTCCCGCGGGAGAGCAGTTCTTC. The chain carries TRBV7-9 and TRBJ2-1, with D possibly being TRBD2 (6 bases). The germline V gene has CDR1 SEHNR and CDR2 FQNEAQ (reference sequence). V was cut by 4 bases and J by 10 bases, with 14 bases left in between. The CDR3 has 13 residues.

CDR3 nucleotide sequence: TGTGCCAGTAGTCCTACCGGGGGGGCGGACGACTATGGCTACACCTTC. It specifies CASSPTGGADDYGYTF. This chain connects TRBV19 to TRBJ1-2; possible D gene TRBD1, 6 bases. CDR1 and CDR2 (germline): LNHDA, SQIVND (reference sequence). The CDR3 extends over 16 amino acids. Trimming removed 5 bases from V and 3 bases from J, with 19 bases in between. Using reference TRBV19 and TRBJ1-2 for the parts outside the CDR3, the full variable domain is DGGITQSPKYLFRKEGQNVTLSCEQNLNHDAMYWYRQDPGQGLRLIYYSQIVNDFQKGDIAEGYSVSREKKESFPLTVTSAQKNPTAFYLCASSPTGGADDYGYTFGSGTRLTVV.

The chain carries TRBV5-3 and TRBJ2-5, with D perhaps matching TRBD2 (6 bases). TRBV5-3 is an ORF; its function is uncertain. Trimming left V 5 bases short and J 5 bases short, with 16 bases between. The CDR3 loop spans 14 amino acids. The CDR3 DNA is TGTGCCAGAAGTTGTAGGCGGACTACCGAGACCCAGTACTTC. Its translation: CARSCRRTTETQYF.

The chain couples TRBV15 to TRBJ2-7, with D maybe TRBD1 (6 bases). Germline CDR1 and CDR2: LNHNV and YYDKDF (reference sequence). Between the trimmed V and J ends, which lost 3 bases and 2 bases, there was a span of 17 bases. The CDR3 is 16 residues long. The CDR3 DNA reads TGTGCCACCAGCAGTGTCAGGAGGTCAGGGGCCTACGAGCAGTACTTC. It yields the protein CATSSVRRSGAYEQYF.

This clone was seen more than once but under ten times. The chain uses TRBV5-4 and TRBJ1-1, with D perhaps matching TRBD1 (6 bases). The V gene's germline CDR1 is SGHNT and CDR2 YYREEE (reference sequence). CDR3 length: 16 amino acids. V lost 1 base to trimming and J lost 1 base, with 14 bases between them. The CDR3, as DNA: TGTGCCAGCAGCTTGTGGGGACATCGGGCGAACACTGAAGCTTTCTTT. It codes for CASSLWGHRANTEAFF.

A note on this clone: A much larger clone differs from this one at a single base, so this may be a read error. The chain has TRBV28 and TRBJ2-4, with unresolved D. The CDR3 is made up of 13 amino acids. CDR1 is MDHEN, CDR2 SYDVKM, per germline. V dropped 3 bases and J dropped 1 base, with 4 bases sitting between them. In nucleotides, the CDR3 is TGTGCCAGCAGTTTCAGGGCCAAAAACATTCAGTACTTC. Protein: CASSFRAKNIQYF.

CDR3 DNA sequence: TGTGCCAGCAGCCTAGGGGCAGTCCCAGGGGGCCAAGAGACCCAGTACTTC. As protein: CASSLGAVPGGQETQYF. V is TRBV7-8 and J is TRBJ2-5, with 7 nucleotides matching TRBD1. The CDR3 is 17 residues long. The trim removed 5 bases at V and 1 base at J, leaving 13 bases unmatched. Germline CDR1 is SGHVS and CDR2 is FQNEAQ.

The chain combines TRBV28 with TRBJ1-2, with unresolved D. Deletions cut 5 bases from V and 2 bases from J, with 6 bases between. The germline V gene has CDR1 MDHEN and CDR2 SYDVKM. The CDR3 has 12 amino acids. CDR3 in amino acids: CASSPMNYGYTF. The CDR3 nucleotides are TGTGCCAGCAGTCCTATGAACTATGGCTACACCTTC.

To note about this clone: With only one base between it and a far larger clone, this is likely a read error. The chain combines TRBV18 with TRBJ1-1; D might be TRBD1 (6 bases). V dropped 3 bases and J dropped 6 bases, with 17 bases sitting between them. Germline V gene data show CDR1 as KGHSH and CDR2 as LQKENI. The CDR3 has 15 residues. CDR3 in amino acids: CASSPGVRGGAEAFF. CDR3 coding DNA: TGTGCCAGCTCACCTGGAGTGAGGGGGGGAGCTGAAGCTTTCTTT.

This clone was detected ten times or more. The same CDR3 arises from other DNA sequences in this sample as well. The chain links TRBV2 to TRBJ2-5; 11 bases are a match to TRBD1. The J call is in doubt because the DNA end fits TRBJ2-7 better. The CDR3 contains 14 residues. CDR1 is SNHLY, CDR2 FYNNEI, per germline. CDR3 in DNA: TGTGCCAGCAGTAGAACCGGGACAGGGGGCGAGCAGTACTTC. It codes for CASSRTGTGGEQYF.

The V and J genes are TRBV10-3 and TRBJ1-2; 12 bases match TRBD1. There are 15 residues in the CDR3. With V trimmed by 6 bases and J by 6 bases, 8 bases remained unmatched. CDR1 ENHRY and CDR2 SYGVKD come from the germline V gene. CDR3 region: CAISWSGQGADGYTF. CDR3 nucleotide sequence: TGTGCCATCAGCTGGTCGGGACAGGGGGCGGATGGCTACACCTTC.

In its sample, this clone was seen once. It differs at one base from a far larger clone, so likely a read error. This chain joins TRBV29-1 and TRBJ2-5; the D gene is possibly TRBD1 (6 bases). Germline V gene sequence: CDR1 SQVTM, CDR2 ANQGSEA. V lost 4 bases, J lost 4 bases, and 19 bases lay in between. This CDR3 is 15 amino acids long. This chain's CDR3 is CSVGPHYRVGETQYF. The CDR3 DNA reads TGCAGCGTTGGCCCCCATTACAGGGTTGGAGAGACCCAGTACTTC.

The J gene is TRBJ2-7, the V gene TRBV20-1; D uncertain. V lost 8 bases, J lost 4 bases, and 12 bases lay in between. Germline V CDR1 and CDR2: DFQATT, SNEGSKA (reference sequence). The length of the CDR3 is 11 residues. CDR3 nucleotides: TGCAGTCCTCAAACTGGATACGAGCAGTACTTC. Its protein product is CSPQTGYEQYF.

The J gene is TRBJ2-7, the V gene TRBV4-1; tentative D call: TRBD1 (7 bases). V shed 1 base and J shed 1 base, with 20 bases lying between them. Germline V gene data show CDR1 as MGHRA and CDR2 as YSYEKL. This CDR3 has 18 amino acids. The CDR3 DNA reads as TGCGCCAGCAGCCAAGGATCCCAGGGGGGAGATCTGTCCTACGAGCAGTACTTC. Protein product: CASSQGSQGGDLSYEQYF.

V gene TRBV2 combines with J gene TRBJ1-3; weak D call: TRBD1 (5 bases). The CDR3 has 15 residues. Germline V gene sequence: CDR1 SNHLY, CDR2 FYNNEI. Trimming stripped 4 bases from V and 1 base from J, with 11 bases between. CDR3 amino acids: CASSAAGGSGNTIYF. The CDR3 nucleotides read TGTGCCAGCAGTGCCGCCGGGGGGTCTGGAAACACCATATATTTT. Full variable domain (missing parts from reference TRBV2 and TRBJ1-3): EPEVTQTPSHQVTQMGQEVILRCVPISNHLYFYWYRQILGQKVEFLVSFYNNEISEKSEIFDDQFSVERPDGSNFTLKIRSTKLEDSAMYFCASSAAGGSGNTIYFGEGSWLTVV.

With regard to this clone: This sample includes further DNA sequences coding for the same CDR3. The V call is TRBV4-1, the J call TRBJ2-7; TRBD2 agrees at 12 bases. CDR3 size: 15 residues. V dropped 3 bases and J dropped 4; count of bases not matched to a gene: 4. From germline, CDR1 is MGHRA and CDR2 YSYEKL. DNA of the CDR3: TGCGCCAGCAGCCAGCCCACTAGCGGGAGGTACGAGCAGTACTTC. This encodes CASSQPTSGRYEQYF.

The genes are TRBV18 and TRBJ2-5; D uncertain. The germline CDR1 and CDR2 sequences are KGHSH and LQKENI. The CDR3 spans 12 residues. Trimming removed 4 bases from V and 2 bases from J, with 5 bases in between. DNA of the CDR3: TGTGCCAGCTCACTAGAGCAAGAGACCCAGTACTTC. It translates to CASSLEQETQYF.

A remark on this clone: It differs at one base from a far larger clone, so likely a read error. Other DNA sequences of this sample code for an identical CDR3. The V and J genes are TRBV18 and TRBJ1-1, with TRBD1 as a possible D gene (6 bases). The CDR3 spans 14 residues. CDR1 and CDR2 from the germline V gene are KGHSH and LQKENI. The CDR3 nucleotides are TGTGCAAGCTCGAATTTGCAGGGGCAAATTGAAGCTTTCTTT. This codes for CASSNLQGQIEAFF.

The gene calls are TRBV5-3 and TRBJ1-5, with unresolved D. TRBV5-3 is given ORF status, its function remaining uncertain. Trimming removed 2 bases at V and 0 bases at J, with 12 bases between. There are 16 residues in the CDR3. Here the CDR3 DNA reads TGTGCCAGAAGCTTTTATGGGCCGGATAGCAATCAGCCCCAGCATTTT. Its protein is CARSFYGPDSNQPQHF.

This clone was seen just once. The chain carries TRBV25-1 and TRBJ2-2; no clear D. CDR3 length: 13 amino acids. Germline CDR1 MGHDK, CDR2 SYGVNS. Trimming stripped 2 bases from V and 4 bases from J, with 5 bases between. CDR3 region: CASSEQVTGELFF. DNA of the CDR3: TGTGCCAGCAGTGAACAGGTCACCGGGGAGCTGTTTTTT.

Worth noting for this clone: This probably arose from a read error, given a far larger clone one base away. This same CDR3 is encoded by further DNA sequences in the sample. The genes are TRBV6-5 and TRBJ2-7; TRBD1 matches at 7 bases. The germline CDR1 and CDR2 sequences are MNHEY and SVGAGI. The CDR3 runs to 14 residues. V lost 5 bases and J lost 0; bases outside the gene matches: 4. CDR3 DNA: TGTGCCAGCAGTGTCGCAGGGGGCTCCTACGAGCAGTACTTC. Protein sequence: CASSVAGGSYEQYF.

This rearrangement joins TRBV18 to TRBJ2-3; 10 bases line up with TRBD2. The CDR3 contains 16 residues. CDR1 KGHSH and CDR2 LQKENI come from the germline V gene. V trimming: 2 bases; J trimming: 5 bases; junction bases outside the gene matches: 7. The CDR3 DNA sequence: TGTGCCAGCTCACCAACTTCTAGCGGGAGTGTAGATACGCAGTATTTT. It is translated as CASSPTSSGSVDTQYF.

A note on this clone: This probably arose from a read error, given a far larger clone one base away. The V and J genes are TRBV7-9 and TRBJ2-7, with TRBD2 as a possible D gene (6 bases). The germline gives CDR1 SEHNR, CDR2 FQNEAQ (reference sequence). The CDR3 has 14 residues. Trimming pared 3 bases from V and 6 bases from J, leaving 15 bases between. In DNA form, the CDR3 reads TGTGCCAGCAGCTTTGGAGGGGCGCGGCGCGAGCAGTACTTC. Translation: CASSFGGARREQYF.

V is TRBV5-1 and J is TRBJ2-5; 8 bases are a match to TRBD1. The V gene end was trimmed by 0 bases and the J gene end by 5 bases; junction bases not matched to a gene: 6. The length of the CDR3 is 15 residues. Germline values: CDR1 SGHRS, CDR2 YFSETQ. The CDR3 region is CASSLGTGLTETQYF. The CDR3 DNA follows: TGCGCCAGCAGCTTGGGGACAGGGTTAACGGAGACCCAGTACTTC.